The present T cell receptor beta chain was sequenced within a study of CD8 T cells in Susac syndrome. An amount of RNA that ranged from roughly 0.45 to 1 ug was reverse transcribed with random hexamers. A multiplex approach, immunoSEQ multiplex PCR, amplified TCR beta CDR3 across 54 Vbeta and 13 Jbeta. TCRdb re-called the immunoSEQ multiplex PCR reads through MiXCR, storing one row per CDR3 protein. The sample has 120,000 or so distinct CDR3 sequences; 94% are singletons. In contrast to the negatively isolated CD8+ and CD4+ T cells, TEMRA cells were FACS-enriched. This clonotype was seen just once. The TCR was taken from a human donor with multiple sclerosis. The sequenced sample consisted of CD4+ T cells from PBMCs.

CDR3 DNA: TGTGGAGTGGGACAGCATTCTTATGGCTACACCTTC. This encodes CGVGQHSYGYTF. The chain combines TRBV30 with TRBJ1-2, with TRBD1 identical over 7 bases. CDR1 and CDR2 from the germline V gene are GTSNPN and SVGIG (reference sequence). The CDR3 contains 12 residues.